Sequencing of this T cell receptor beta chain was carried out in a study of T-cell memory formation after mild COVID-19. Using constant-segment primers, 5'RACE produced TCR alpha and TCR beta cDNA libraries carrying sample barcodes and UMIs. Each CDR3 protein is one row after TCRdb ran MiXCR on the 5' RACE reads. The table shows fewer than 350,000 distinct CDR3 sequences, with 8% to 10% occurring only once. Note on this clonotype: Its antigen is unknown.

General study results and limits: There was a balanced CD4/CD8 profile in clones contracting day 15 to 85, and later expanders leaned CD4+.

The specimen was PBMCs or a T cell subset sorted from them (not recorded which). This TCR was recovered from a man aged 18 to 29 who had mild COVID-19 (a few samples of this study predate the infection). Cell type and time point are not known.

The CDR3, as DNA: TGTGCCAGCAGCTTAGCGAACAGCAAGTTTGGCTACACCTTC. Protein sequence: CASSLANSKFGYTF. The chain has TRBV7-9 and TRBJ1-2; D unclear. V was clipped by 0 bases and J by 7 bases, with 12 bases between them. Per the germline V gene, CDR1 is SEHNR and CDR2 is FQNEAQ (reference sequence). This CDR3 comprises 14 residues.